Listed below are T cell receptor beta chains from one sample, sequenced in a study of shared clonotypes between healthy human individuals. Some clones are missing from TCRdb's copy, which holds only in-frame ones; the method was immunoSEQ multiplex PCR. The sample carries around 1.5 million clones, 95% to 99% recorded once. Sequencing used naive CD4+ T cells sorted from blood. These receptors were taken from a man younger than 40 in good health. Both conserved end residues are part of each CDR3. D genes are given only for firm matches. Only part of the rows carry a size: once, few, many, or a class if the clone is expanded.

j_gene,abundance,len,v_gene,d_gene,CDR3aa,CDR3nt
TRBJ2-2,once,16,TRBV9,.,CASSTQTSVRTGELFF,TGTGCCAGCAGCACCCAGACTAGTGTGCGAACCGGGGAGCTGTTTTTT
TRBJ2-1,.,13,TRBV2,.,CASSGRIGNEQFF,TGTGCCAGCAGTGGCAGGATCGGCAATGAGCAGTTCTTC
TRBJ1-5,.,15,TRBV2,.,CASSVGQPEDQPQHF,TGTGCCAGCAGTGTAGGGCAGCCGGAGGATCAGCCCCAGCATTTT
TRBJ1-4,.,16,TRBV15,.,CATSRGQVTTNEKLFF,TGTGCCACCAGCAGAGGACAGGTTACAACTAATGAAAAACTGTTTTTT
TRBJ1-2,.,14,TRBV5-1,.,CASSPEGLPYGYTF,TGCGCCAGCAGCCCGGAAGGACTGCCTTATGGCTACACCTTC
TRBJ2-7,.,15,TRBV18,TRBD1,CASSPGQGIFDEQYF,TGTGCCAGCTCCCCAGGACAGGGGATATTCGACGAGCAGTACTTC
TRBJ2-3,.,18,TRBV15,TRBD2,CATSDLAGGIWGADTQYF,TGTGCCACCAGCGACCTAGCGGGAGGAATCTGGGGGGCAGATACGCAGTATTTT
TRBJ1-1,.,13,TRBV7-9,.,CASSSRPGTEAFF,TGTGCCAGCAGCTCACGACCGGGCACTGAAGCTTTCTTT
TRBJ1-2,.,16,TRBV7-2,.,CASSPQQGRANYGYTF,TGTGCCAGCAGCCCACAGCAAGGGAGAGCTAACTATGGCTACACCTTC
TRBJ2-1,.,11,TRBV5-1,.,CASSSRGEQFF,TGCGCCAGCAGCTCCAGGGGTGAGCAGTTCTTC
TRBJ2-2,.,15,TRBV15,.,CATSRDSTGAGELFF,TGTGCCACCAGCAGAGATAGTACGGGGGCCGGGGAGCTGTTTTTT
TRBJ2-7,.,14,TRBV28,.,CASRRTWSSYEQYF,TGTGCCAGCAGGAGGACTTGGAGCTCCTACGAGCAGTACTTC
TRBJ1-2,.,14,TRBV7-3,TRBD1,CASSSGTGAYGYTF,TGTGCCAGCAGCTCCGGGACAGGGGCCTATGGCTACACCTTC
TRBJ1-4,once,15,TRBV6-5,.,CASSYSNWALEKLFF,TGTGCCAGCAGTTACTCGAACTGGGCGCTCGAAAAACTGTTTTTT
TRBJ2-2,.,15,TRBV6-5,.,CASSYFLGGTGELFF,TGTGCCAGCAGTTACTTTCTTGGTGGCACCGGGGAGCTGTTTTTT
TRBJ1-5,.,16,TRBV28,.,CASSLLQGGGNQPQHF,TGTGCCAGCAGTTTACTCCAGGGTGGCGGCAATCAGCCCCAGCATTTT
TRBJ2-3,.,13,TRBV29-1,TRBD2,CSVAGVLTDTQYF,TGCAGCGTAGCGGGAGTCCTCACAGATACGCAGTATTTT
TRBJ2-7,.,13,TRBV15,.,CATSNRRSREQYF,TGTGCCACCAGCAATAGACGCTCCCGGGAGCAGTACTTC
TRBJ2-7,.,15,TRBV5-6,.,CASSLVQGISYEQYF,TGTGCCAGCAGCTTGGTTCAGGGGATCTCCTACGAGCAGTACTTC
TRBJ2-1,.,11,TRBV18,.,CASSPGGGQFF,TGTGCCAGCTCACCGGGGGGAGGGCAGTTCTTC
TRBJ2-1,.,17,TRBV5-1,TRBD2,CASSNIAGGLPYNEQFF,TGCGCCAGCAGCAACATAGCGGGAGGGCTCCCCTACAATGAGCAGTTCTTC
TRBJ2-7,.,17,TRBV2,.,CASRPPGTSQVSYEQYF,TGTGCCAGCAGGCCCCCCGGGACTTCCCAAGTATCCTACGAGCAGTACTTC
TRBJ2-7,.,13,TRBV18,.,CASSPGTAGEQYF,TGTGCCAGCTCACCCGGGACAGCGGGGGAGCAGTACTTC
TRBJ1-2,.,15,TRBV30,.,CAWTRGGGRNYGYTF,TGTGCCTGGACCCGGGGTGGGGGAAGGAACTATGGCTACACCTTC
TRBJ2-3,.,13,TRBV7-2,.,CASSRLGADTQYF,TGTGCCAGCAGCCGCCTCGGAGCAGATACGCAGTATTTT
TRBJ2-2,.,12,TRBV18,.,CASSIRTGELFF,TGTGCCAGCTCAATCCGGACGGGGGAGCTGTTTTTT
TRBJ1-5,.,14,TRBV2,.,CASSDGDRDQPQHF,TGTGCCAGCAGTGACGGAGACCGGGATCAGCCCCAGCATTTT
TRBJ2-2,.,16,TRBV10-3,TRBD1,CATGTGALRETGELFF,TGTGCCACCGGGACAGGGGCCCTAAGAGAGACCGGGGAGCTGTTTTTT
TRBJ1-2,.,11,TRBV5-8,.,CASSLLGGYTF,TGTGCCAGCAGCTTGCTTGGTGGCTACACCTTC
TRBJ1-2,.,13,TRBV7-6,TRBD1,CASSVRTGGGYTF,TGTGCCAGCAGCGTAAGGACAGGGGGTGGCTACACCTTC
TRBJ2-7,.,14,TRBV28,TRBD2,CASSTSGRTYEQYF,TGTGCCAGCAGTACTAGCGGGAGAACCTACGAGCAGTACTTC
TRBJ1-2,.,13,TRBV30,TRBD1,CAWGGTGTYGYTF,TGTGCCTGGGGGGGGACAGGGACCTATGGCTACACCTTC
TRBJ2-5,.,17,TRBV4-2,TRBD1,CASSQDRGLGSQETQYF,TGTGCCAGCAGCCAAGACAGGGGGTTAGGCTCTCAAGAGACCCAGTACTTC
TRBJ2-7,.,11,TRBV30,.,CAWSRSYEQYF,TGTGCCTGGAGTCGCTCTTACGAGCAGTACTTC
TRBJ2-1,.,18,TRBV28,TRBD1,CASSLLADRGYSYNEQFF,TGTGCCAGCAGTTTATTAGCGGACAGGGGATACTCCTACAATGAGCAGTTCTTC
TRBJ2-7,.,14,TRBV18,.,CASSPRPSSYEQYF,TGTGCCAGCTCCCCCCGGCCGAGCTCCTACGAGCAGTACTTC
TRBJ1-1,once,16,TRBV5-5,.,CASSLEGGTVDTEAFF,TGTGCCAGCAGCTTGGAGGGCGGGACCGTAGACACTGAAGCTTTCTTT
TRBJ2-3,.,18,TRBV5-1,TRBD2,CASSLGGLAGGVTDTQYF,TGCGCCAGCAGCTTGGGGGGACTAGCGGGAGGTGTCACAGATACGCAGTATTTT
TRBJ2-5,.,15,TRBV10-2,TRBD2,CASSALAGVSETQYF,TGCGCCAGCAGTGCTTTAGCGGGAGTATCAGAGACCCAGTACTTC
TRBJ1-5,.,14,TRBV4-2,.,CASSQGPGEQPQHF,TGTGCCAGCAGCCAAGGGCCAGGGGAGCAGCCCCAGCATTTT
TRBJ2-2,.,13,TRBV10-3,.,CAISELNTGELFF,TGTGCCATCAGTGAATTGAACACCGGGGAGCTGTTTTTT
TRBJ2-1,.,11,TRBV10-3,.,CAIASGNEQFF,TGTGCCATCGCCTCTGGCAATGAGCAGTTCTTC
TRBJ1-5,once,16,TRBV19,.,CASMSDKNRWNQPQHF,TGTGCCAGTATGTCAGACAAGAATCGATGGAATCAGCCCCAGCATTTT
TRBJ1-4,once,14,TRBV6-5,.,CATTTGTAEEKLFF,TGTGCCACCACAACCGGGACGGCTGAGGAAAAACTGTTTTTT
TRBJ2-1,.,17,TRBV10-3,.,CAISESSGAGRANEQFF,TGTGCCATCAGTGAGTCGAGTGGCGCTGGAAGAGCTAATGAGCAGTTCTTC
TRBJ2-3,.,14,TRBV9,TRBD1,CASSGQGSSDTQYF,TGTGCCAGCTCGGGACAGGGGAGTTCAGATACGCAGTATTTT
TRBJ2-2,.,15,TRBV7-2,TRBD2,CASSEATSGTGELFF,TGTGCCAGCAGCGAAGCGACTAGCGGCACCGGGGAGCTGTTTTTT
TRBJ2-3,.,15,TRBV5-1,TRBD1,CASSFGDSSTDTQYF,TGCGCCAGCTCCTTTGGGGACAGTAGCACAGATACGCAGTATTTT
TRBJ2-2,once,13,TRBV18,.,CASSERDTGELFF,TGTGCCAGCTCGGAGAGGGACACCGGGGAGCTGTTTTTT
TRBJ2-2,.,16,TRBV10-2,TRBD1,CASSESHRGDTGELFF,TGCGCCAGCAGTGAGTCGCACAGGGGGGACACCGGGGAGCTGTTTTTT